This T cell receptor beta chain was sequenced for a study of blood T cell repertoires in COVID-19. Study in general: Samples representing acute and convalescent COVID-19 were sourced from the United States, Italy and Spain.

V lost 2 bases and J 11 bases, leaving 13 bases between the germline ends. From germline, CDR1 is MNHEY and CDR2 SVGAGI. There are 14 residues in the CDR3. Original processing notes: Amplifying reference gene primers gave estimates of nucleated cell counts. Assay used: immunoSEQ multiplex PCR; TCRdb lists only in-frame clones, some missing. The DNA gave D and trimming, while V, J and clone size come from that table. Counted here are 270,000 or so clones, roughly nine tenths occurring once; the ten biggest clones make up approximately 12%. This sequence originates from a woman aged 25 to 45 with COVID-19, enrolled during active disease. Sample: peripheral blood. V is TRBV6-5 and J is TRBJ1-6; weak D call: TRBD1 (5 bases). CDR3 nucleotide sequence: TGTGCCAGCAGTTACATCCAGGGATTAGCACCCCTCCACTTT. Translated, it gives CASSYIQGLAPLHF.